Below are 29 T cell receptor beta chains sequenced from a single sample in a study of Graves' ophthalmopathy and Graves' hyperthyroidism. RNA transcripts were the template, and TCR beta CDR3 regions were amplified from them. A first-round RT-PCR used HTBI primers, followed by a second-round multiplex PCR. Via MiXCR, TCRdb re-called the multiplex PCR reads, giving one row per CDR3 protein. Among some 350,000 distinct CDR3 sequences listed, roughly 17% were seen once. The sample taken for sequencing was peripheral blood. These receptors were collected from an adult woman with stable Graves' hyperthyroidism.

This clonotype has ten or more counts. The chain employs TRBV5-8 and TRBJ2-7; tentative D call: TRBD2 (6 bases). Trimming shortened V by 3 bases and J by 3 bases, and 10 bases separated the two germline ends. The CDR3 length is 13 residues. The V gene's germline CDR1 is SGHTS and CDR2 YDEGEE. The CDR3 reads CASSWIGGYEQYF. The CDR3 DNA reads TGTGCCAGCAGCTGGATCGGGGGCTACGAGCAGTACTTC.

The table lists this clonotype with many counts. The chain carries TRBV5-1 and TRBJ2-7, with 9 nucleotides matching TRBD1. J was trimmed by 6 bases and V by 0 bases; bases with no gene match: 7. From germline, CDR1 is SGHRS and CDR2 YFSETQ. CDR3 length equals 15 residues. The CDR3 DNA sequence: TGCGCCAGCAGCTTGGTTGGGACAGGGAGAGGCGAGCAGTACTTC. Amino acids: CASSLVGTGRGEQYF.

The chain has TRBV28 and TRBJ2-5; D uncertain. The CDR3 runs to 13 residues. CDR1 is MDHEN, CDR2 SYDVKM, per germline. V was trimmed by 4 bases and J by 2 bases, leaving 8 bases between them. CDR3 coding DNA: TGTGCCAGCAGTTACTCGACTCAAGAGACCCAGTACTTC. This translates into CASSYSTQETQYF.

This clonotype was seen at least ten times. Written as DNA, the CDR3 is TGTGCCAGCAGCCCGGGACTAGCGGTACAAGAGACCCAGTACTTC. Protein: CASSPGLAVQETQYF. The chain uses TRBV6-5 and TRBJ2-5; 11 bases map to TRBD2. Trimming at V came to 6 bases and at J to 2 bases, leaving 5 bases not matched to a gene. The CDR3 runs to 15 residues. CDR1 is MNHEY and CDR2 is SVGAGI in the germline V gene.

In this sample, this clonotype turned up many times. The V and J genes are TRBV5-1 and TRBJ1-1; 7 nucleotides match TRBD1. The V gene end was trimmed by 8 bases and the J gene end by 10 bases; junction bases not matched to a gene: 14. Germline assignment: CDR1 SGHRS and CDR2 YFSETQ. The CDR3 is 13 residues long. The CDR3 DNA reads as TGCGCCAGTAAACACGACAGGGACTCGCGAGCTTTCTTT. It encodes CASKHDRDSRAFF.

This clonotype has a count of ten or more. This rearrangement joins TRBV20-1 to TRBJ1-1; no definite D call. CDR1 and CDR2 from the germline V gene are DFQATT and SNEGSKA (reference sequence). The CDR3 extends over 10 amino acids. V lost 3 bases, J lost 4 bases, and 3 bases lay in between. CDR3 protein: CSASGTEAFF. The CDR3 DNA follows: TGCAGTGCTAGCGGCACTGAAGCTTTCTTT.

Ten or more counts support this clonotype. The chain has TRBV27 and TRBJ2-7; D is ambiguous. CDR3 size: 13 residues. The germline CDR1 and CDR2 sequences are MNHEY and SMNVEV (reference sequence). Trimming cost V 5 bases and J 2 bases, with 10 bases left between them. This CDR3 is CASSELDTYEQYF. CDR3 nucleotides: TGTGCCAGCAGTGAATTAGACACCTACGAGCAGTACTTC.

This clonotype has ten or more counts. J is TRBJ2-5 and V is TRBV28; D is uncertain. The CDR3 runs 14 residues. V lost 5 bases and J lost 1, with 11 bases in between. CDR1 and CDR2 from the germline V gene are MDHEN and SYDVKM. The CDR3 here is CASSPPTVQETQYF. As DNA, the CDR3 is TGTGCCAGCAGTCCCCCGACCGTCCAAGAGACCCAGTACTTC.

In this sample, this clonotype turned up once. This may be a read error, as it is one base from a much larger clone. This chain links TRBV6-1 with TRBJ2-5; D call uncertain. Germline V CDR1 and CDR2: MNHNS, SASEGT. The CDR3 contains 13 residues. The CDR3 here is CASSPRLMETQDF. CDR3 bases: TGTGCCAGCTCACCGAGGTTGATGGAGACCCAGGACTTC.

This clonotype was detected many times. A much larger clone sits a single nucleotide away, making a read error possible. The gene calls are TRBV6-5 and TRBJ1-1; the match to TRBD1 covers 9 bases. Germline-derived CDR1 and CDR2 are MNHEY and SVGAGI. The CDR3 contains 13 residues. The CDR3 loop reads CASRGTGNSEAFF. CDR3 in DNA: TGTGCCAGCAGGGGGACAGGGAACTCTGAAGCTTTCTTT.

Ten or more counts support this clonotype. The rearrangement joins TRBV20-1 to TRBJ2-7; D perhaps matches TRBD1 (6 bases). The germline gives CDR1 DFQATT, CDR2 SNEGSKA (reference sequence). V was cut by 4 bases and J by 2 bases, with 18 bases left in between. This CDR3 comprises 15 residues. This CDR3 is CSATGHSTSPYEQYF. The CDR3 nucleotides read TGCAGTGCTACGGGACACTCAACCTCCCCCTACGAGCAGTACTTC.

The chain couples TRBV6-1 to TRBJ2-7; 10 nucleotides align to TRBD1. The CDR3 runs 15 residues. CDR1 is MNHNS, CDR2 SASEGT, per germline. V lost 3 bases, J lost 0 bases, and 2 bases stayed unmatched. The CDR3 here is CASSETGGSSYEQYF. The CDR3 DNA follows: TGTGCCAGCAGTGAGACAGGGGGCAGCTCCTACGAGCAGTACTTC.

This clonotype was seen at least ten times. The chain has TRBV24-1 and TRBJ2-5; a possible D gene is TRBD1 (6 bases). This CDR3 is 15 amino acids long. Germline V CDR1 and CDR2: KGHDR, SFDVKD. Between the trimmed V and J ends, which lost 3 bases and 4 bases, there was a span of 14 bases. The chain's CDR3 is CATSDGGHLRETQYF. The CDR3 DNA is TGTGCCACCAGTGATGGGGGACACCTGAGAGAGACCCAGTACTTC.

The table lists this clonotype with a few counts. The rearrangement joins TRBV25-1 to TRBJ2-7; TRBD1 might be the D (5 bases). V was clipped by 1 base and J by 0 bases, with 10 bases between them. This CDR3 region has 15 residues. CDR1 and CDR2 (germline): MGHDK, SYGVNS. The CDR3 region is CASSEWGKSSYEQYF. The CDR3 nucleotides read TGTGCCAGCAGTGAATGGGGCAAGAGCTCCTACGAGCAGTACTTC.

This chain uses TRBV6-1 with TRBJ2-2, with 7 nucleotides matching TRBD1. The CDR3 is made up of 13 amino acids. The ends lost 10 bases at V and 5 bases at J; junction bases unmatched: 7. The V gene's germline CDR1 is MNHNS and CDR2 SASEGT. The CDR3, as DNA: TGTGCCATACGACAGGGAGTTACCGGGGAGCTGTTTTTT. It specifies CAIRQGVTGELFF.

This clonotype has only one observation. An end of the junction differs from the germline gene, which may be a read error. This sequence joins TRBV28 and TRBJ1-5; D is possibly TRBD1 (5 bases). Germline CDR1 reads MDHEN; CDR2 reads SYDVKM. This CDR3 region has 13 residues. In nucleotides, the CDR3 is TGTGCCAGTAGTTTTTTCAGGGCTCAGCCCCAGCATTTT. It specifies CASSFFRAQPQHF.

This clonotype was counted many times. V is TRBV12-3 or TRBV12-4 and J is TRBJ1-1; D is perhaps TRBD1 (5 bases). With 7 bases removed from V and 1 base from J, the gap between germline ends came to 13 bases. The CDR3 has 14 amino acids. CDR3 loop: CASNSRGRNTEAFF. The CDR3 DNA reads as TGTGCCAGCAACTCGAGGGGACGGAACACTGAAGCTTTCTTT.

In this sample, this clonotype turned up many times. DNA of the CDR3: TGCGCCAGCAGCTTTCCAGGGACTAGCGGAGAGACCCAGTACTTC. As protein: CASSFPGTSGETQYF. The V gene is TRBV5-1, the J gene TRBJ2-5; 11 bases agree with TRBD2. The length of the CDR3 is 15 residues. V trimming: 2 bases; J trimming: 4 bases; junction bases outside the gene matches: 4. From germline, CDR1 is SGHRS and CDR2 YFSETQ.

This chain joins TRBV12-3 or TRBV12-4 and TRBJ2-5; D tentatively reads TRBD1 or TRBD2 (5 bases each). Trimming shortened V by 1 base and J by 4 bases, and 13 bases separated the two germline ends. This CDR3 spans 15 amino acids. CDR3 sequence reads: CASSLGGARGETQYF. The CDR3 DNA sequence: TGTGCCAGCAGTTTAGGTGGCGCGAGGGGAGAGACCCAGTACTTC.

This clonotype was detected ten times or more. The chain is built from TRBV28 and TRBJ2-7; no firm D call. The V gene's germline CDR1 is MDHEN and CDR2 SYDVKM. V was trimmed by 5 bases and J by 2 bases, leaving 4 bases between them. This CDR3 has 11 amino acids. CDR3 in amino acids: CASSRTYEQYF. The CDR3 nucleotides are TGTGCCAGCAGTCGCACCTACGAGCAGTACTTC.

This clonotype came up many times. The rearrangement links TRBV6-1 to TRBJ2-7; 10 nucleotides agree with TRBD2. Looked up from germline, CDR1 is MNHNS and CDR2 is SASEGT. The CDR3 is 17 residues long. Trimming at V came to 4 bases and at J to 4 bases, leaving 13 bases not matched to a gene. The CDR3 DNA follows: TGTGCCAGCAGTGGGGAACAGAATAGCGGGAGGACATACGAGCAGTACTTC. It is translated as CASSGEQNSGRTYEQYF.

At least ten counts were recorded for this clonotype. The genes are TRBV28 and TRBJ1-6; D call uncertain. CDR3 length: 16 amino acids. Trimming removed 1 base from V and 9 bases from J, with 16 bases in between. Germline V gives CDR1 MDHEN, CDR2 SYDVKM. Written as DNA, the CDR3 is TGTGCCAGCAGTTTATCTCGGGCTTGGGGTAGTTCACCCCTCCACTTT. Protein product: CASSLSRAWGSSPLHF.

This clonotype was detected many times. V is TRBV4-1 and J is TRBJ2-7, with TRBD1 matching 7 bases. The germline CDR1 and CDR2 sequences are MGHRA and YSYEKL. The CDR3 length is 16 residues. V trimming: 1 base; J trimming: 2 bases; junction bases outside the gene matches: 8. CDR3 region: CASSQGRAGGTYEQYF. CDR3 coding DNA: TGCGCCAGCAGCCAAGGACGGGCAGGGGGAACCTACGAGCAGTACTTC.

This clonotype occurred many times. This chain links TRBV6-5 with TRBJ1-3, with 8 bases that match TRBD1. Germline V CDR1 and CDR2: MNHEY, SVGAGI. The CDR3 runs to 22 residues. V dropped 4 bases and J dropped 0; count of bases not matched to a gene: 23. CDR3 residues: CASSSHLDRVRSISSSGNTIYF. CDR3 bases: TGTGCCAGCAGTTCACACTTGGACAGGGTACGATCCATCTCTAGCTCTGGAAACACCATATATTTT.

This clonotype was counted many times. CDR3 sequence (DNA): TGTGCCAGCAGTGCGCCGGGACTATCCTACGAGCAGTACTTC. Protein product: CASSAPGLSYEQYF. The V call is TRBV6-1, the J call TRBJ2-7, with TRBD2 identical over 7 bases. The germline gives CDR1 MNHNS, CDR2 SASEGT. The CDR3 covers 14 residues. Trimming removed 4 bases from V and 1 base from J; junction bases left unmatched: 4.

This clonotype has a count of ten or more. The V gene is TRBV7-9, the J gene TRBJ2-7; D perhaps matches TRBD2 (7 bases). The ends were cut back, 7 bases at V and 1 base at J, with 14 bases in the middle. This CDR3 spans 14 amino acids. Germline V CDR1 and CDR2: SEHNR, FQNEAQ (reference sequence). This chain's CDR3 is CASTHREGSYEQYF. CDR3 DNA: TGTGCCAGCACCCACAGGGAGGGTTCCTACGAGCAGTACTTC.

This clonotype was seen many times. A much bigger clone sits one base away, suggesting this may be a read error. V and J are TRBV6-2 or TRBV6-3 and TRBJ2-5; 8 bases match TRBD2. The CDR3 totals 16 residues. CDR1 and CDR2 (germline): MNHEY, SVGEGT. DNA for the CDR3: TGTGCCAGCAGTTACTCGTCTAGCGGGTACCAAGAGACCAAGTACTTC. Amino acids: CASSYSSSGYQETKYF.

This clonotype appeared many times. V and J are TRBV7-2 and TRBJ1-5; D possibly corresponds to TRBD1 (6 bases). Per the germline V gene, CDR1 is SGHTA and CDR2 is FQGNSA. Trimming shortened V by 5 bases and J by 4 bases, and 15 bases separated the two germline ends. The CDR3 totals 15 residues. The CDR3 nucleotides read TGTGCCAGCAGCCTCAATGTGGGGGCAAATCAGCCCCAGCATTTT. Its translation: CASSLNVGANQPQHF.

This clonotype was picked up many times. The CDR3 loop reads CSAGQGNSGANVLTF. The CDR3 DNA is TGCAGTGCTGGGCAGGGGAACTCTGGGGCCAACGTCCTGACTTTC. V and J are TRBV20-1 and TRBJ2-6; the D gene is possibly TRBD1 (6 bases). The V end lost 5 bases, the J end lost 0 bases, and 11 bases lay between the germline ends. The CDR3 contains 15 residues. Germline V gives CDR1 DFQATT, CDR2 SNEGSKA (reference sequence).